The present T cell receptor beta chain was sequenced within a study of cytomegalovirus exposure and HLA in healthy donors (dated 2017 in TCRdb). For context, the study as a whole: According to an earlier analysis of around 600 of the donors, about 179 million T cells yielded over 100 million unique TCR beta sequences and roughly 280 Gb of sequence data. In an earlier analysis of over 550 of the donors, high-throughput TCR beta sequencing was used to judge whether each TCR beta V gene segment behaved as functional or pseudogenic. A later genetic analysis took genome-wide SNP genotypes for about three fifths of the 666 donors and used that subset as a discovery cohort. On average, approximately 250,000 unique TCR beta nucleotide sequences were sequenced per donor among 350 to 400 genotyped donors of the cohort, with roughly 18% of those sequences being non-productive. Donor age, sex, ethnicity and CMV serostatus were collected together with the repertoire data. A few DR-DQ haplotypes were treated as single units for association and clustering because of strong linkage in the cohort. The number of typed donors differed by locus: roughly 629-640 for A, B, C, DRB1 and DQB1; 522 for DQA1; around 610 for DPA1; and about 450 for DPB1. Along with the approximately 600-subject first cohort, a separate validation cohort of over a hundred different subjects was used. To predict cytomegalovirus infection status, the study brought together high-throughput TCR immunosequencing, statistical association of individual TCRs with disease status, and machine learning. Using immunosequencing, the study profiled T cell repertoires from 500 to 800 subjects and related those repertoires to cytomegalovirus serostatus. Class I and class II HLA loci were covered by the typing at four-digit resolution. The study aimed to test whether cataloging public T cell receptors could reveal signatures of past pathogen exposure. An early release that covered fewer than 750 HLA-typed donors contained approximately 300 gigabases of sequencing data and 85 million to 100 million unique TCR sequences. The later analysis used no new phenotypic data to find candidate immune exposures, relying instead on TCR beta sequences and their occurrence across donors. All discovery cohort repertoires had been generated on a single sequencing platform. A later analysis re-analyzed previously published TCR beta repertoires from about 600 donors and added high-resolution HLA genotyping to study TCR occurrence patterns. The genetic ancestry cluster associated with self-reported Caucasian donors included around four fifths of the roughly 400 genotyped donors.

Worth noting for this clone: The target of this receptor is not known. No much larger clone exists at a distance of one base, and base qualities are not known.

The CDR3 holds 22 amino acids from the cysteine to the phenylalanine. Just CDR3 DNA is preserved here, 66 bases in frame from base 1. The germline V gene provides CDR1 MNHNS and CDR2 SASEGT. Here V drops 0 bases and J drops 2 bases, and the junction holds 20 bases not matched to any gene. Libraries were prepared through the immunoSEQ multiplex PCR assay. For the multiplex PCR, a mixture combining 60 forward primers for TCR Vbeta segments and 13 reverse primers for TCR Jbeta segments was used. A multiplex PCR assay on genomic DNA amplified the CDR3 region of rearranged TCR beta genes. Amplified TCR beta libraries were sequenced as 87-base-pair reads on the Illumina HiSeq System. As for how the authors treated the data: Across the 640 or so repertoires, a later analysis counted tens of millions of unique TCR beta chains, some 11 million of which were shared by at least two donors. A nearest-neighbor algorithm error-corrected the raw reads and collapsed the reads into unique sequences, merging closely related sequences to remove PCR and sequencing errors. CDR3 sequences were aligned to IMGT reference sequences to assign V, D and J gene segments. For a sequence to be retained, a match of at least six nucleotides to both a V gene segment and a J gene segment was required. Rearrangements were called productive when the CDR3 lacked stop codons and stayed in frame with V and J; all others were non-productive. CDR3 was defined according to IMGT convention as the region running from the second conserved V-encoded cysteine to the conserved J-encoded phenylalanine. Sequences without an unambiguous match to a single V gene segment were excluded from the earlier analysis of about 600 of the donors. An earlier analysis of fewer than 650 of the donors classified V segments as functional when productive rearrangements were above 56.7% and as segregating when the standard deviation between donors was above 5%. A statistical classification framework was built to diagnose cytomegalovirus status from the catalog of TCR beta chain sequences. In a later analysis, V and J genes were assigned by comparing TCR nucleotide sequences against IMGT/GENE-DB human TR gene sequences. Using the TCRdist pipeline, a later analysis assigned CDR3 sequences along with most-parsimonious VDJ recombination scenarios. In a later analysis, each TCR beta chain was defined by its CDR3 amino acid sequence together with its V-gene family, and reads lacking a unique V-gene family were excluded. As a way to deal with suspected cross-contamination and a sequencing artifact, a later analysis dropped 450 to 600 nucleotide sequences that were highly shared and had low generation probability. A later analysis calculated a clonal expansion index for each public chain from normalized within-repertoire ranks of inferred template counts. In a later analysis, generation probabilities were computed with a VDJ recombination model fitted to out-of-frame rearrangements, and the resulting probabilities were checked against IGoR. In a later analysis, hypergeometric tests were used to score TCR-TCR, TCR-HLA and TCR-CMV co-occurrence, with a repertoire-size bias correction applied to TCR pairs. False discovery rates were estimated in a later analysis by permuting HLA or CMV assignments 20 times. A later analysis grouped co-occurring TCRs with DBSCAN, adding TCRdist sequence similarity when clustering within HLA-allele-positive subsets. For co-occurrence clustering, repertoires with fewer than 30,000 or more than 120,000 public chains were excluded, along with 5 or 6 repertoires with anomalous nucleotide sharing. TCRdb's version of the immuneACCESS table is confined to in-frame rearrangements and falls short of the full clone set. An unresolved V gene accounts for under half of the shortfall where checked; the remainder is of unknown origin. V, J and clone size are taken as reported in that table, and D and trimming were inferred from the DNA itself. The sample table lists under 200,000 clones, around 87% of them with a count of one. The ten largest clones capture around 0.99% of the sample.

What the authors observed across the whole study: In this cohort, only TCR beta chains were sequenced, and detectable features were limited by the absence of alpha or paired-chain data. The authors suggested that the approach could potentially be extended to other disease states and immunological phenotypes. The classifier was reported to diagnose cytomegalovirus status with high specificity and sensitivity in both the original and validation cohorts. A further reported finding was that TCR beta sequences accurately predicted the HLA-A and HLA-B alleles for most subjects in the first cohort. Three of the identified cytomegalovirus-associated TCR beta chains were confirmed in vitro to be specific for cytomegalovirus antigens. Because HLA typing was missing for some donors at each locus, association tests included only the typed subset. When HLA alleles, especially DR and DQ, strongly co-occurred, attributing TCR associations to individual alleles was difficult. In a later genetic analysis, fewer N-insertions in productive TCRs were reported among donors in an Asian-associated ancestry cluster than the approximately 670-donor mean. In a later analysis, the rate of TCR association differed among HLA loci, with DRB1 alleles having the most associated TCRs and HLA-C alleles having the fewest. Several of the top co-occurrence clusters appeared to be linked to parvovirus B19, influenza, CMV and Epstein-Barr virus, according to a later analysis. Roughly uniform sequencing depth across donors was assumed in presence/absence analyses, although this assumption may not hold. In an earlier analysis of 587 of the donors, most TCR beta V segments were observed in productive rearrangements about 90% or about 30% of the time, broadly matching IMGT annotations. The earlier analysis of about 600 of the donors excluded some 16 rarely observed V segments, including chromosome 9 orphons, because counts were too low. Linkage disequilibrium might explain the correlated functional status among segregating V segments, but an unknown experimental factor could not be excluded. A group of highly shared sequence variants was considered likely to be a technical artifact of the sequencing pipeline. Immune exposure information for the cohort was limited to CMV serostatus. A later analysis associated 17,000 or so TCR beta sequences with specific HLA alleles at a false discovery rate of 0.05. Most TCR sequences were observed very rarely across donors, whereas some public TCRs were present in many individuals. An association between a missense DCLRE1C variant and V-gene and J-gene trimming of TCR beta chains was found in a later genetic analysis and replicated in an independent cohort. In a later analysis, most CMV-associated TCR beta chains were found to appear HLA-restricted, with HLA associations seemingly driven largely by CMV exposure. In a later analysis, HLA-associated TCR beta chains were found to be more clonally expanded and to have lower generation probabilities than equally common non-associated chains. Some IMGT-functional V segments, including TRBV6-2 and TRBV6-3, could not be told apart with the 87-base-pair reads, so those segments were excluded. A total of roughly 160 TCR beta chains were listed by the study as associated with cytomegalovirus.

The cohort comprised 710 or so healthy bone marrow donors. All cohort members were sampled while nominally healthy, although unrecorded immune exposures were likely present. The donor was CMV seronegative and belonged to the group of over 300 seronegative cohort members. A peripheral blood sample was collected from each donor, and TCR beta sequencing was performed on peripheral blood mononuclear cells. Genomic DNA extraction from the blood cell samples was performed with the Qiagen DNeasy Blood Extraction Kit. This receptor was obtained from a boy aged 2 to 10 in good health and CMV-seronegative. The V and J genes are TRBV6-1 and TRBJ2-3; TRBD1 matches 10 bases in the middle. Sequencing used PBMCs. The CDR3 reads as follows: CASSEAKWPGQGTTGPTDTQYF. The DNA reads TGTGCCAGCAGTGAAGCGAAATGGCCGGGACAGGGGACGACGGGGCCCACAGATACGCAGTATTTT.